These 4 T cell receptor beta chains came from one sample sequenced in a study of T-cell reconstitution after alpha-beta-depleted transplantation in children. A library of TCRbeta sequences, prepared with unique molecular identifiers, was generated. TCRdb redid the calling of the PCR reads with MiXCR, one entry per CDR3 protein. This sample has 250,000 to 300,000 distinct CDR3 sequences, with about 9.4% found just once. The sample here was PBMCs, taken before TCRalphabeta/CD19-depleted stem cell transplant. The origin of the receptors is a boy younger than two with acute myeloid leukemia, due to receive a stem cell transplant.

The sample holds many counts of this clonotype. This chain links TRBV18 with TRBJ2-3, with 11 bases that match TRBD1. V shed 3 bases and J 7 bases; nucleotides not matched to a gene: 9. CDR1 is KGHSH, CDR2 LQKENI, per germline. The CDR3 is 16 amino acids. CDR3 bases: TGTGCCAGCTCACCGGGGACAGGGGGACCTACGTATACGCAGTATTTT. Protein: CASSPGTGGPTYTQYF. Variable domain in full (rest from reference TRBV18 and TRBJ2-3): NAGVMQNPRHLVRRRGQEARLRCSPMKGHSHVYWYRQLPEEGLKFMVYLQKENIIDESGMPKERFSAEFPKEGPSILRIQQVVRGDSAAYFCASSPGTGGPTYTQYFGPGTRLTVL.

This clonotype appeared many times. J is TRBJ2-7 and V is TRBV20-1; TRBD1 aligns across 8 bases. The CDR3 sequence is 15 residues long. The junction had 9 bases not matched to a gene; V was cut back by 1 base and J by 4 bases. Germline-derived CDR1 and CDR2 are DFQATT and SNEGSKA (reference sequence). The CDR3 protein is CSARARDRGSYEQYF. The CDR3 coding sequence is TGCAGTGCTAGAGCTCGTGACAGGGGCTCTTACGAGCAGTACTTC.

This CDR3 reads CASAEQGRTQYF. The CDR3 coding sequence is TGTGCTAGTGCCGAACAGGGGAGGACCCAGTACTTC. The V and J genes are TRBV12-5 and TRBJ2-5; TRBD1 matches 7 bases. The CDR3 loop spans 12 amino acids. Trimming at V came to 7 bases and at J to 7 bases, leaving 6 bases not matched to a gene. Germline CDR1 LGHNT, CDR2 FRNRAP.

This clonotype was observed many times. The rearrangement joins TRBV7-8 to TRBJ2-5; 11 positions match TRBD1. Germline CDR1 reads SGHVS; CDR2 reads FQNEAQ. CDR3 length equals 15 residues. The ends lost 5 bases at V and 3 bases at J; junction bases unmatched: 5. This CDR3 reads CASSGRDRGEETQYF. The CDR3 DNA follows: TGTGCCAGCAGCGGCCGGGACAGGGGGGAAGAGACCCAGTACTTC.